Each of the 29 T cell receptor beta chains below was sequenced from the same sample in a study of cytomegalovirus exposure and HLA in healthy donors (TCRdb year 2017). The library was produced with the immunoSEQ multiplex PCR assay. For the multiplex PCR, a mixture combining 60 forward primers for TCR Vbeta segments and 13 reverse primers for TCR Jbeta segments was used. Entries here come from immuneACCESS through TCRdb and include only in-frame sequences with V and J called. Some clones fail to appear in such tables; in the studies checked, an unresolved V gene covers under half of the shortfall, and the cause of the remainder is unknown. The sample table holds about 98,000 clones, of which less than 90% were seen once. The ten largest clones capture 2% to 3% of the sample. Sequenced material: PBMCs. All receptors come from a man aged 40-55 years in good health and CMV-seronegative.

The V gene is TRBV27, the J gene TRBJ2-7; D perhaps matches TRBD1 (7 bases). The CDR3 contains 15 residues. The V end lost 1 base, the J end lost 2 bases, and 12 bases lay between the germline ends. The germline V gene has CDR1 MNHEY and CDR2 SMNVEV (reference sequence). The CDR3 here is CASSLWAGGTYEQYF. CDR3 nucleotide sequence: TGTGCCAGCAGTTTATGGGCAGGGGGGACCTACGAGCAGTACTTC.

This clone was detected only a few times. This CDR3 is CSAVGGQRPRETQYF. In DNA, the CDR3 is TGCAGCGCCGTGGGGGGGCAGCGGCCCCGAGAGACCCAGTACTTC. The chain uses TRBV29-1 and TRBJ2-5, with D perhaps TRBD2 (7 bases). V lost 7 bases to trimming and J lost 4 bases, with 22 bases between them. The CDR3 length is 15 residues. Germline V gene data show CDR1 as SQVTM and CDR2 as ANQGSEA.

The chain carries TRBV6-5 and TRBJ1-2; the D gene is possibly TRBD1 (6 bases). Looked up from germline, CDR1 is MNHEY and CDR2 is SVGAGI. V dropped 6 bases and J dropped 2 bases, with 13 bases sitting between them. This CDR3 is 14 amino acids long. CDR3 loop: CASRRDILNYGYTF. In DNA form, the CDR3 reads TGTGCCAGCAGGAGGGACATTTTAAACTATGGCTACACCTTC.

The V gene is TRBV11-3, the J gene TRBJ2-2; D uncertain. Trimming stripped 8 bases from V and 2 bases from J, with 9 bases between. From germline, CDR1 is SGHNT and CDR2 YENEEA. The CDR3 has 13 amino acids. The CDR3 DNA sequence: TGTGCCAGCGGGCTACTCAACACCGGGGAGCTGTTTTTT. As protein: CASGLLNTGELFF.

The chain joins TRBV6-1 to TRBJ1-1; TRBD1 might be the D (5 bases). Germline V CDR1 and CDR2: MNHNS, SASEGT. V was pared by 7 bases and J by 10 bases, with 25 bases between. The CDR3 loop spans 15 amino acids. The CDR3 DNA follows: TGTGCCAGCACCCTAACCGGGACTTCCAATTTGGCAGCTTTCTTT. Translation gives CASTLTGTSNLAAFF.

Concerning this clone itself: One junction end disagrees with the germline gene, perhaps due to a read error. The chain joins TRBV10-2 to TRBJ1-2; D call uncertain. The CDR3 is 14 amino acids. Germline V gene sequence: CDR1 WSHSY, CDR2 SAAADI. As DNA, the CDR3 is TGCGCCAGCAGTGGTGGCGGAGGATTCTATGTCTACACCTTC. The encoded protein is CASSGGGGFYVYTF.

This chain links TRBV11-1 with TRBJ1-1, with 11 bases matching TRBD1. From germline, CDR1 is SGHAT and CDR2 FQDESV (reference sequence). CDR3 length equals 15 residues. With V trimmed by 4 bases and J by 1 base, 2 bases remained unmatched. The CDR3 DNA reads TGTGCCAGCAGCTCAGGGACAGGGGGGAACACTGAAGCTTTCTTT. This gives the protein CASSSGTGGNTEAFF.

The CDR3 bases are TGTGCCAGCAGTGCCAGGTGGGACACCGGGGAGCTGTTTTTT. Its protein is CASSARWDTGELFF. The chain uses TRBV6-1 and TRBJ2-2; no clear D gene. The CDR3 covers 14 residues. Trimming left V 4 bases short and J 3 bases short, with 9 bases between. Germline CDR1 and CDR2: MNHNS and SASEGT.

The rearrangement joins TRBV5-1 to TRBJ2-5; D is possibly TRBD2 (6 bases). This CDR3 has 15 residues. Trimming stripped 4 bases from V and 1 base from J, with 14 bases between. Germline loops: CDR1 SGHRS, CDR2 YFSETQ. The CDR3 region has the DNA TGCGCCAGCAGCGCGGGGCCGGGTTCCCAAGAGACCCAGTACTTC. Translation: CASSAGPGSQETQYF.

Only one count was recorded for this clone. The genes are TRBV29-1 and TRBJ1-1, with TRBD1 as a possible D gene (6 bases). Germline V lookup: CDR1 SQVTM, CDR2 ANQGSEA. The length of the CDR3 is 14 residues. V dropped 3 bases and J dropped 4 bases, with 15 bases sitting between them. The CDR3 loop is CSVDKGGGSTEAFF. The CDR3 DNA is TGCAGCGTTGATAAGGGAGGGGGTAGCACTGAAGCTTTCTTT.

V is TRBV6-5 and J is TRBJ1-2; 8 bases align to TRBD1. CDR3 length: 14 residues. CDR1 is MNHEY, CDR2 SVGAGI, per germline. Trimming took 0 bases from V and 7 from J; bases not matched to a gene: 4. The CDR3 region has the DNA TGTGCCAGCAGTTACTCATCGACAGGGGTTGGCTACACCTTC. Encoded protein: CASSYSSTGVGYTF.

In its sample, this clone was seen a few times. The V gene is TRBV11-3, the J gene TRBJ2-2, with a possible D match to TRBD1 (6 bases). Trimming took off 1 base at V and 1 base at J, with 19 bases between the two ends. This CDR3 contains 19 residues. Germline CDR1 reads SGHNT; CDR2 reads YENEEA. The CDR3 region is CASSLGPLSGALNTGELFF. CDR3 in DNA: TGTGCCAGCAGCTTAGGACCCCTCTCAGGGGCATTGAACACCGGGGAGCTGTTTTTT.

The genes are TRBV6-6 and TRBJ2-2, with D possibly TRBD2 on 6 matching bases. The CDR3 runs 16 residues. The germline gives CDR1 MNHNY, CDR2 SVGAGI (reference sequence). Trimming took 1 base from V and 7 from J, leaving 16 bases between them. The CDR3, as DNA: TGTGCCAGCAGTTACTTGTTTGGGGGGATGGGCGGGGAGCTGTTTTTT. Protein product: CASSYLFGGMGGELFF.

The gene calls are TRBV7-2 and TRBJ2-4; 7 bases agree with TRBD2. This CDR3 has 14 amino acids. With 6 bases clipped from V and 3 bases from J, the junction kept 5 bases outside the gene matches. The V gene's germline CDR1 is SGHTA and CDR2 FQGNSA. The CDR3 nucleotides are TGTGCCAGCAGTAGCGGGTCGGGCAAAAACATTCAGTACTTC. This gives the protein CASSSGSGKNIQYF.

The chain has TRBV5-1 and TRBJ2-7; perhaps TRBD1 as D (5 bases). The germline CDR1 and CDR2 sequences are SGHRS and YFSETQ. V lost 3 bases and J 3 bases, leaving 16 bases between the germline ends. This CDR3 is built from 15 residues. The CDR3 region is CASSWASGRVYEQYF. The CDR3 coding sequence is TGCGCCAGCAGCTGGGCGTCGGGCAGGGTCTACGAGCAGTACTTC.

The chain uses TRBV4-1 and TRBJ1-1; D uncertain. The germline V gene has CDR1 MGHRA and CDR2 YSYEKL. The CDR3 length is 13 residues. V shed 4 bases and J shed 3 bases, with 9 bases lying between them. The CDR3 DNA reads TGCGCCAGCAGCCCGAGAGCCGACACTGAAGCTTTCTTT. Protein sequence: CASSPRADTEAFF.

The genes are TRBV29-1 and TRBJ2-7; TRBD1 aligns across 8 bases. The germline V gene encodes CDR1 SQVTM and CDR2 ANQGSEA. The CDR3 has 12 residues. V shed 6 bases, J shed 5 bases, and the junction held 6 bases outside the gene matches. CDR3 region: CSVGTGAHEQYF. The CDR3, as DNA: TGCAGCGTGGGGACAGGTGCCCACGAGCAGTACTTC.

DNA of the CDR3: TGTGCCAGCAGTGAAGGGCCGCCAATGCCCCAGCATTTT. Amino acid sequence: CASSEGPPMPQHF. The V and J genes are TRBV6-1 and TRBJ1-5, with D unclear. Germline V lookup: CDR1 MNHNS, CDR2 SASEGT. CDR3 length: 13 residues. V lost 1 base and J lost 9, with 10 bases in between.

J is TRBJ1-6 and V is TRBV29-1; D gene uncertain. Germline CDR1 and CDR2: SQVTM and ANQGSEA. The CDR3 sequence is 13 residues long. V lost 4 bases, J lost 3 bases, and 7 bases lay in between. CDR3 DNA sequence: TGCAGCGTTGCATGGAGCTATAATTCACCCCTCCACTTT. Translated, it gives CSVAWSYNSPLHF.

The chain uses TRBV28 and TRBJ1-1, with 8 bases matching TRBD1. CDR1 MDHEN and CDR2 SYDVKM come from the germline V gene. CDR3 length: 19 amino acids. V was pared by 6 bases and J by 0 bases, with 18 bases of the junction left unmatched. CDR3 region: CASSLDRGGPFGMNTEAFF. In DNA form, the CDR3 reads TGTGCCAGCAGCCTAGACAGGGGAGGGCCCTTTGGGATGAACACTGAAGCTTTCTTT.

The CDR3 bases are TGTGCCAGCAGCGTAGCTTTAGGACAGGGTAGGCCCGGGGAGCTGTTTTTT. Its translation is CASSVALGQGRPGELFF. The chain is built from TRBV9 and TRBJ2-2; 8 positions agree with TRBD1. The junction had 10 bases not matched to a gene; V was cut back by 0 bases and J by 6 bases. Germline assignment: CDR1 SGDLS and CDR2 YYNGEE. CDR3 length: 17 amino acids.

The chain is built from TRBV5-1 and TRBJ2-2; no definite D call. The CDR3 has 14 residues. Germline CDR1 and CDR2: SGHRS and YFSETQ. Trimming cost V 4 bases and J 4 bases, with 11 bases left between them. The CDR3 sequence is CASSVQRSTGELFF. The CDR3 nucleotides are TGCGCCAGCAGCGTCCAGAGGAGCACCGGGGAGCTGTTTTTT.

The V call is TRBV6-5, the J call TRBJ1-2, with 9 bases matching TRBD1. Losses at the gene ends were 4 bases for V and 8 bases for J; bases not matched to a gene: 5. This CDR3 has 13 amino acids. The germline V gene has CDR1 MNHEY and CDR2 SVGAGI. The CDR3 region has the DNA TGTGCCAGCAGTTCCGGGACAGGGAGCGGCTACACCTTC. This encodes CASSSGTGSGYTF.

This clone was counted a single time. This rearrangement joins TRBV18 to TRBJ1-3; the D is unclear. Germline assignment: CDR1 KGHSH and CDR2 LQKENI. Trimming left V 7 bases short and J 3 bases short, with 13 bases between. The CDR3 has 14 amino acids. The CDR3, as DNA: TGTGCCAGCTTGCCCTCGGGGAGTGGAAACACCATATATTTT. As protein: CASLPSGSGNTIYF.

The chain has TRBV10-3 and TRBJ1-5, with D unresolved. V lost 7 bases to trimming and J lost 0 bases, with 7 bases between them. Germline CDR1 and CDR2: ENHRY and SYGVKD. The CDR3 contains 13 residues. The CDR3 nucleotides read TGTGCCATCAACATGAATAGCAATCAGCCCCAGCATTTT. It yields the protein CAINMNSNQPQHF.

The chain employs TRBV5-4 and TRBJ2-3, with D perhaps matching TRBD1 (5 bases). The V end lost 4 bases, the J end lost 2 bases, and 17 bases lay between the germline ends. The CDR3 spans 16 residues. Germline CDR1 is SGHNT and CDR2 is YYREEE (reference sequence). The CDR3 DNA reads TGTGCCAGCAGCCCCAGCCCAGGGTACACCACAGATACGCAGTATTTT. Amino acids: CASSPSPGYTTDTQYF.

This chain links TRBV5-6 with TRBJ2-7, with D possibly matching TRBD2 (6 bases). V was clipped by 2 bases and J by 4 bases, with 13 bases between them. CDR3 size: 14 residues. Germline values: CDR1 SGHDT, CDR2 YYEEEE. The CDR3 DNA reads TGTGCCAGCAGCTTTGTGAGTGGGGGGTACGAGCAGTACTTC. Protein: CASSFVSGGYEQYF.

A single count supports this clone. This chain connects TRBV6-5 to TRBJ1-3; D uncertain. The CDR3 is 13 residues long. CDR1 and CDR2 from the germline V gene are MNHEY and SVGAGI. Between the trimmed V and J ends, which lost 4 bases and 1 base, there was a span of 5 bases. The CDR3 region is CASSSGSGNTIYF. The CDR3 nucleotides read TGTGCCAGCAGTTCAGGTTCTGGAAACACCATATATTTT.

This rearrangement joins TRBV5-6 to TRBJ1-4; 8 bases fit TRBD1. Germline V gene lookup returns CDR1 SGHDT and CDR2 YYEEEE. Unmatched junction bases numbered 13, after V lost 4 bases and J lost 8 bases. The CDR3 is 16 amino acids. In DNA form, the CDR3 reads TGTGCCAGCAGCGAACTAGGACAGGGCCCGGAAGAAAAACTGTTTTTT. This translates into CASSELGQGPEEKLFF.